This entry describes one TCR beta chain. Libraries were prepared by immunoSEQ multiplex PCR; TCRdb keeps only in-frame clonotypes and omits some of them. This sample has around 260,000 clones; 83% occur once, and the top ten carry 7.5% to 10%. The record originates from a study of blood T cell repertoires in COVID-19. Study overall: The United States, Italy and Spain supplied acute and convalescent COVID-19 samples. Sample material is recorded as cDNA or gDNA derived from T cells, B-cell-depleted T cells, or PBMCs.

This CDR3 comprises 13 residues. Trimming took 6 bases from V and 8 from J, leaving 17 bases between them. CDR1 MNHEY and CDR2 SVGAGI come from the germline V gene. This chain uses TRBV6-5 with TRBJ2-7; perhaps TRBD1 as D (5 bases). This clonotype was sampled from a woman aged 50 to 60 who had recovered from COVID-19. Sequenced input: peripheral blood. The CDR3, as DNA: TGTGCCAGCAGCCCCTCGACACAGGTGAAGCAGTACTTC. The encoded protein is CASSPSTQVKQYF.